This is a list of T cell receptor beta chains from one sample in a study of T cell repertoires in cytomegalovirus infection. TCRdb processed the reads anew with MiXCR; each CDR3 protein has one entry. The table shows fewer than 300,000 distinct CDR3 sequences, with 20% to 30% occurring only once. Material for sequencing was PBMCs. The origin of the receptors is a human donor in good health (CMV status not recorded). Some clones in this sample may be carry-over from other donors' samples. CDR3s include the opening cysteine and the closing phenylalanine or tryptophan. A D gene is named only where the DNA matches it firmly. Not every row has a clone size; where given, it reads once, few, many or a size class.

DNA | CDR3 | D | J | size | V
TGTGCCAGCACCGTAGGGCAGGGGCAGGCCTACGAGCAGTACTTC | CASTVGQGQAYEQYF | - | TRBJ2-7 | - | TRBV6-5
TGTGCCAGCAGTTTCTTGAGCTCCTACAATGAGCAGTTCTTC | CASSFLSSYNEQFF | - | TRBJ2-1 | many | TRBV28
TGTGCCAGCAGAACCAGGAACCGGAACTATGGCTACACCTTC | CASRTRNRNYGYTF | - | TRBJ1-2 | once | TRBV27
TGTGCCAGCAGGGAAGAGCGGGGGGGCGACTACGAGCAGTACTTC | CASREERGGDYEQYF | TRBD2 | TRBJ2-7 | - | TRBV6-1
TGTGCCAGCAGCCTCGACAGGTCAGATACGCAGTATTTT | CASSLDRSDTQYF | - | TRBJ2-3 | many | TRBV6-1
TGTGCCAGTAGTATAACAGGGGAAAACACTGAAGCTTTCTTT | CASSITGENTEAFF | TRBD1 | TRBJ1-1 | few | TRBV19
TGTGCCAGCAGCCTACCCGGGGTTTCACCCCTCCACTTT | CASSLPGVSPLHF | - | TRBJ1-6 | - | TRBV12-3/TRBV12-4
TGCAGTGCTAGAGATAGACGGGAGTCAGGAGATACGCAGTATTTT | CSARDRRESGDTQYF | - | TRBJ2-3 | - | TRBV20-1
TGCAGTGCTAGAGAGGAGCGGGAGAACGCCCACAATGAGCAGTTCTTC | CSAREERENAHNEQFF | TRBD2 | TRBJ2-1 | many | TRBV20-1
TGTGCCAGCAATCCCTCGGGGACAGGGTACATGAACACTGAAGCTTTCTTT | CASNPSGTGYMNTEAFF | TRBD1 | TRBJ1-1 | many | TRBV28
TGTGCCAGCAGCAAGGACAGGGGGCCCCTCGAGCAGTACTTC | CASSKDRGPLEQYF | TRBD1 | TRBJ2-7 | - | TRBV7-2
TGCAGTGCTGGGAGTTCAAAAAATGGGTACGAGCAGTACTTC | CSAGSSKNGYEQYF | - | TRBJ2-7 | - | TRBV20-1
TGTGCCAGCAGTGGTGACACCGGGGAGCTGTTTTTT | CASSGDTGELFF | - | TRBJ2-2 | - | TRBV2
TGCGCCAGCAGCTTAGCGGGATCACAAGAGACCCAGTACTTC | CASSLAGSQETQYF | TRBD2 | TRBJ2-5 | few | TRBV5-1
TGTGCCAGCAGAAACACGGGCAATCAGCCCCAGCATTTT | CASRNTGNQPQHF | - | TRBJ1-5 | few | TRBV7-9
TGCAGTGCTAGAAACCGGGACGGGTACAATGAGCAGTTCTTC | CSARNRDGYNEQFF | - | TRBJ2-1 | - | TRBV20-1
TGTGCCAGTACCAATCCGGACACCCACACCGGGGAGCTGTTTTTT | CASTNPDTHTGELFF | - | TRBJ2-2 | many | TRBV19
TGTGCCAGCAGTATAACCGGGACGGACTTCATGAACACTGAAGCTTTCTTT | CASSITGTDFMNTEAFF | - | TRBJ1-1 | - | TRBV27
TGTGCCAGCAGCCCGACCGATAGCAATCAGCCCCAGCATTTT | CASSPTDSNQPQHF | - | TRBJ1-5 | many | TRBV7-6
TGCAGTGCGAGTCTCGGTAGCAATCAGCCCCAGCATTTT | CSASLGSNQPQHF | - | TRBJ1-5 | many | TRBV20-1
TGTGCCAGCAGCTTAGACGGGACACCCAATCAGCCCCAGCATTTT | CASSLDGTPNQPQHF | - | TRBJ1-5 | few | TRBV7-9
TGTGCCAGCAGCCCAGACCTAGGAGAAAAACTGTTTTTT | CASSPDLGEKLFF | - | TRBJ1-4 | many | TRBV7-2
TGTGCCATCAAGGTAAATCCGGCGGGAGGCCGCACAGATACGCAGTATTTT | CAIKVNPAGGRTDTQYF | TRBD2 | TRBJ2-3 | few | TRBV10-3
TGTGCCAGCAGCTTAGGGCGGACTACAAATGAGCAGTTCTTC | CASSLGRTTNEQFF | - | TRBJ2-1 | many | TRBV7-8
TGTGCCAGCAGCTTAGGTCATAGCAATCAGCCCCAGCATTTT | CASSLGHSNQPQHF | - | TRBJ1-5 | - | TRBV7-2
TGTGCCAGCAGCTTAGCAGGCGGGAGAGGGGAGACCCAGTACTTC | CASSLAGGRGETQYF | TRBD2 | TRBJ2-5 | many | TRBV7-2
TGTGCCAGCTCACCGGAGATCGGACAGGGTGGGTACACTGAAGCTTTCTTT | CASSPEIGQGGYTEAFF | TRBD1 | TRBJ1-1 | medium-sized | TRBV18
TGCAGCGTTCAGCCCAATACCGGGGAGCTGTTTTTT | CSVQPNTGELFF | - | TRBJ2-2 | few | TRBV29-1
TGTGCCAGCAGTCAGACGGGACAGGGCCTCTTCAATGAGCAGTTCTTC | CASSQTGQGLFNEQFF | TRBD1 | TRBJ2-1 | - | TRBV6-5
TGTGCCAGCAGCTTTGGACAGGGGCGCTACGAGCAGTACTTC | CASSFGQGRYEQYF | TRBD1 | TRBJ2-7 | many | TRBV11-2
TGCGCCAGCAGCTTGGGCAGGTCTGATTCACCCCTCCACTTT | CASSLGRSDSPLHF | - | TRBJ1-6 | - | TRBV5-1
TGTGCCAGCAGCTTCGGCGTGGGCTACACCTTC | CASSFGVGYTF | - | TRBJ1-2 | - | TRBV7-9